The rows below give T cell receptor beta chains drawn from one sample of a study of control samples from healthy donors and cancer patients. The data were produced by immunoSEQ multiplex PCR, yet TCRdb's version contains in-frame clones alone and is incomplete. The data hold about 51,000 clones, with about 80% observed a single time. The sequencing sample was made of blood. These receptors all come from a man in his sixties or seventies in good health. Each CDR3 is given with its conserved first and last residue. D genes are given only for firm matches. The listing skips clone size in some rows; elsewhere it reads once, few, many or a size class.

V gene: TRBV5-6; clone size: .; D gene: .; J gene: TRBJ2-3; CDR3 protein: CASSLEVGTDTQYF; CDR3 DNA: TGTGCCAGCAGCTTGGAGGTAGGGACAGATACGCAGTATTTT
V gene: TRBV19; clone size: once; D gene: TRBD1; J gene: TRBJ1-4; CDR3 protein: CASSKGTGWGLMKLFF; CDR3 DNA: TGTGCCAGTAGTAAGGGGACAGGCTGGGGACTGATGAAACTGTTTTTT
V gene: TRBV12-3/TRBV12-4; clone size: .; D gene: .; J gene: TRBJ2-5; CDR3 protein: CASRRGETQYF; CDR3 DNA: TGTGCCAGCAGAAGGGGGGAGACCCAGTACTTC
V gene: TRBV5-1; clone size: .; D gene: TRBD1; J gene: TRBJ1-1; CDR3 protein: CASRLTGGFTEAFF; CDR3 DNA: TGCGCCAGCAGACTAACAGGGGGCTTCACTGAAGCTTTCTTT
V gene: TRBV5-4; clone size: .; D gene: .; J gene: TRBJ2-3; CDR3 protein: CASSQGGISTDTQYF; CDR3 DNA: TGTGCCAGCAGCCAAGGAGGTATTAGCACAGATACGCAGTATTTT
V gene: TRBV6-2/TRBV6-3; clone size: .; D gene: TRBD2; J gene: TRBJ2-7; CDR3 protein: CASSSWVLVAGGIYEQYF; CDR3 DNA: TGTGCCAGCAGTTCCTGGGTTCTGGTCGCGGGAGGTATCTACGAGCAGTACTTC
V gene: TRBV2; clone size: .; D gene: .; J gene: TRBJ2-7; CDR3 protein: CASTLLGAEQYF; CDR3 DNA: TGTGCCAGCACTCTTCTCGGGGCCGAGCAGTACTTC
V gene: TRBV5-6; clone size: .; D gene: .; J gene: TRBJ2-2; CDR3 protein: CASSWVGRTGELFF; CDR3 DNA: TGTGCCAGCTCTTGGGTAGGGCGAACCGGGGAGCTGTTTTTT
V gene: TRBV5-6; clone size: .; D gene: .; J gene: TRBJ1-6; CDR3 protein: CASSLVLDSPLHF; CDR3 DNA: TGTGCCAGCAGCTTGGTGCTGGATTCACCCCTCCACTTT
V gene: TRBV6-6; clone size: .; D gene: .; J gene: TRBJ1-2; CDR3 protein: CASSYGGDQGYGYTF; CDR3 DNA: TGTGCCAGCAGTTACGGTGGGGACCAGGGTTATGGCTACACCTTC
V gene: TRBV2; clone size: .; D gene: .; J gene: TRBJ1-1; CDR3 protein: CASSSDPMNTEAFF; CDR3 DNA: TGTGCCAGCAGTTCCGACCCAATGAACACTGAAGCTTTCTTT
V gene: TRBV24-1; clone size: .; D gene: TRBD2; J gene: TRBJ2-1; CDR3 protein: CATSVKELAGGHEQFF; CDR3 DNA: TGTGCCACCAGTGTAAAGGAACTAGCGGGGGGGCATGAGCAGTTCTTC
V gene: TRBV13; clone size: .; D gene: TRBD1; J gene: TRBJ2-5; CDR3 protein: CATTQGYETQYF; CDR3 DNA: TGTGCCACTACACAGGGGTACGAGACCCAGTACTTC
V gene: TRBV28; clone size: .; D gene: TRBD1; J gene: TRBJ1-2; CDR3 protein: CASSSAGTGNYGYTF; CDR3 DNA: TGTGCCAGCAGTTCCGCCGGGACAGGCAACTATGGCTACACCTTC
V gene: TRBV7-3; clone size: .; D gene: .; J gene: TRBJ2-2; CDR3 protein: CASSSSGERPGELFF; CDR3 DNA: TGTGCCAGCAGCTCATCAGGGGAAAGACCCGGGGAGCTGTTTTTT
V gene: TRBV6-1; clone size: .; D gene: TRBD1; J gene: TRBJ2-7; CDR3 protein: CASSEGGTAVFYEQYF; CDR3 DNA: TGTGCCAGCAGTGAAGGAGGGACAGCGGTCTTCTACGAGCAGTACTTC
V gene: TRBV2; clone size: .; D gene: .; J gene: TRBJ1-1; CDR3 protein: CASSEGRGRTEAFF; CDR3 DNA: TGTGCCAGCAGTGAGGGCAGGGGAAGGACTGAAGCTTTCTTT
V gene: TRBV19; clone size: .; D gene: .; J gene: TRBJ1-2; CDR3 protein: CASSFLYGYTF; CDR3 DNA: TGTGCCAGTAGTTTCCTTTACGGCTACACCTTC
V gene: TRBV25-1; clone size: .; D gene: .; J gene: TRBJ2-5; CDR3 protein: CASSGVFVDKTQYF; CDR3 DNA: TGTGCCAGCAGTGGGGTGTTTGTAGACAAGACCCAGTACTTC
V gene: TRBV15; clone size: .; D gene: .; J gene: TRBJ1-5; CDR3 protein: CATSSHRPGQPQHF; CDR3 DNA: TGTGCCACCAGCTCTCATAGGCCGGGGCAGCCCCAGCATTTT
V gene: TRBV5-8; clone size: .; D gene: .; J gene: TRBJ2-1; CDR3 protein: CASSLAGANNEQFF; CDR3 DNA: TGTGCCAGCAGCTTGGCTGGAGCTAACAATGAGCAGTTCTTC
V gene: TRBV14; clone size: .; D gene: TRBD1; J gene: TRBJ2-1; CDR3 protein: CASSQDVGWQGAYNEQFF; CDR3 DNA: TGTGCCAGCAGCCAAGATGTCGGATGGCAGGGGGCCTACAATGAGCAGTTCTTC
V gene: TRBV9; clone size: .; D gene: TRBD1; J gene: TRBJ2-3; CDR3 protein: CASSPGQGAVGNTQYF; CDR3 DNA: TGTGCCAGCAGCCCGGGACAGGGGGCTGTAGGGAATACGCAGTATTTT
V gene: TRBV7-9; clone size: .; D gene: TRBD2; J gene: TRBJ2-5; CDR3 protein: CASSAVGTTRTQYF; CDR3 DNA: TGTGCCAGCAGCGCCGTAGGGACTACCCGGACCCAGTACTTC
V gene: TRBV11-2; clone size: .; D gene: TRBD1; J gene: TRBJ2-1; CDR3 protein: CASTKGQGTYNEQFF; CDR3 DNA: TGTGCCAGCACCAAGGGACAGGGGACCTACAATGAGCAGTTCTTC
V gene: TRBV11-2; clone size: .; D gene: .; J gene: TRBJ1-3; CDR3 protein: CASSYTRFSGNTIYF; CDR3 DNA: TGTGCCAGCAGCTACACCAGGTTCTCCGGAAACACCATATATTTT
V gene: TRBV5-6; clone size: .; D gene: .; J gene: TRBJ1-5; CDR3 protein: CASSLGPGEQPQHF; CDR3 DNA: TGTGCCAGCAGCTTGGGGCCGGGCGAGCAGCCCCAGCATTTT
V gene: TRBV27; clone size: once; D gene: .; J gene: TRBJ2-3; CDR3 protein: CASSDLGAGWADTQYF; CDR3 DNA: TGTGCCAGCAGTGACCTCGGGGCGGGATGGGCAGATACGCAGTATTTT
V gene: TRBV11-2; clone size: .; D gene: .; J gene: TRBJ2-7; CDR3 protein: CASSLVRDTAYEQYF; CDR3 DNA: TGTGCCAGCAGCTTAGTGCGGGACACCGCCTACGAGCAGTACTTC
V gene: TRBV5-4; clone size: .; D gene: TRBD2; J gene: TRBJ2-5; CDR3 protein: CASSLDLLGAGGRGQETQYF; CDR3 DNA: TGTGCCAGCAGCTTGGATCTTTTAGGCGCGGGGGGCCGGGGGCAAGAGACCCAGTACTTC
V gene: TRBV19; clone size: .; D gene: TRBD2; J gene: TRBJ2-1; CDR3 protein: CASSSPSGSKHEQFF; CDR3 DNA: TGTGCCAGTAGTTCCCCTAGCGGGTCTAAACATGAGCAGTTCTTC
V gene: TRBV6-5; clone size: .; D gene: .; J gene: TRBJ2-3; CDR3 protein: CASSRVLTHTDTQYF; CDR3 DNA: TGTGCCAGCAGTAGGGTCTTAACCCACACAGATACGCAGTATTTT
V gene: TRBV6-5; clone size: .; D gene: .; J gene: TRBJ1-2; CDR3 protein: CASSNDIFHGYTF; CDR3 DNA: TGTGCCAGCAGCAACGACATTTTCCATGGCTACACCTTC
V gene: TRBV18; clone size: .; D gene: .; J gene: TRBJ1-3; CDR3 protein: CASSQRRDVSGNTIYF; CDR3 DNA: TGTGCCAGCTCACAACGGCGAGACGTCTCTGGAAACACCATATATTTT
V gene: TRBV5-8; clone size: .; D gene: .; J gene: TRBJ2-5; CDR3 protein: CASSPPGVETQYF; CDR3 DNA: TGTGCCAGCAGCCCCCCCGGAGTTGAGACCCAGTACTTC
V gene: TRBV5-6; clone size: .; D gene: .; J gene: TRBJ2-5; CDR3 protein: CASSLSRGAWETQYF; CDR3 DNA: TGTGCCAGCAGCTTGTCCCGGGGGGCTTGGGAGACCCAGTACTTC
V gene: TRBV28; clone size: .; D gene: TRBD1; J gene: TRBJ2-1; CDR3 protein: CASRQGAREQFF; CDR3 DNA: TGTGCCAGCAGACAGGGGGCCCGGGAGCAGTTCTTC